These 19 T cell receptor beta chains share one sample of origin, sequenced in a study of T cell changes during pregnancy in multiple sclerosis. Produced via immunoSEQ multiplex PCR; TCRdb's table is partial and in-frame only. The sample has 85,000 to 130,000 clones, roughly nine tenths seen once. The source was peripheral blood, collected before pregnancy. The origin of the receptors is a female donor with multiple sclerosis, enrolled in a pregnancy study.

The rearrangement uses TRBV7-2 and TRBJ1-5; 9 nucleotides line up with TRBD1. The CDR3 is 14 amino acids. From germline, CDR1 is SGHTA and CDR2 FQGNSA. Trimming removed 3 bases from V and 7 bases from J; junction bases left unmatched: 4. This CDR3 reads CASSFGTGNQPQHF. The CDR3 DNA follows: TGTGCCAGCAGCTTCGGGACAGGGAACCAGCCCCAGCATTTT.

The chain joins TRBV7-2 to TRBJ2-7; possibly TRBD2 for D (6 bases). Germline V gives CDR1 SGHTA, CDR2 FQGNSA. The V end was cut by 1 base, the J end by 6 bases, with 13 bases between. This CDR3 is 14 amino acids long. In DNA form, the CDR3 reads TGTGCCAGCAGCTTAGTAATCGGGGGAGGCGAGCAGTACTTC. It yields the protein CASSLVIGGGEQYF.

This chain's CDR3 is CASSRGSINYGYTF. The CDR3 region has the DNA TGCGCCAGCAGCCGGGGCAGTATTAACTATGGCTACACCTTC. The V and J genes are TRBV4-1 and TRBJ1-2; tentative D call: TRBD1 (5 bases). V was clipped by 4 bases and J by 1 base, with 10 bases between them. CDR3 size: 14 residues. Germline V lookup: CDR1 MGHRA, CDR2 YSYEKL.

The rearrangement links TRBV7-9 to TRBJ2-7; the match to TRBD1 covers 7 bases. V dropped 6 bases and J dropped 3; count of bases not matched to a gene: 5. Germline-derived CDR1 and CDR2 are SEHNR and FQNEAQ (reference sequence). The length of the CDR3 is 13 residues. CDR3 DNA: TGTGCCAGCAGGGGGGACAGCCTCTACGAGCAGTACTTC. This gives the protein CASRGDSLYEQYF.

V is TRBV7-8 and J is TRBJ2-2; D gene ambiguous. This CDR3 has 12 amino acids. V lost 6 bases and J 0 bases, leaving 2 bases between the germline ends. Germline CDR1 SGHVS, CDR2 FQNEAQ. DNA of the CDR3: TGTGCCAGCAGTACGAACACCGGGGAGCTGTTTTTT. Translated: CASSTNTGELFF.

DNA for the CDR3: TGTGCCAGCAGCCCCGAGACTAGCGGGAGACCTGATACGCAGTATTTT. This codes for CASSPETSGRPDTQYF. The rearrangement uses TRBV4-2 and TRBJ2-3, with 12 bases aligning to TRBD2. Trimming removed 4 bases from V and 6 bases from J; junction bases left unmatched: 8. Germline V gene data show CDR1 as LGHNA and CDR2 as YNFKEQ. The CDR3 spans 16 residues.

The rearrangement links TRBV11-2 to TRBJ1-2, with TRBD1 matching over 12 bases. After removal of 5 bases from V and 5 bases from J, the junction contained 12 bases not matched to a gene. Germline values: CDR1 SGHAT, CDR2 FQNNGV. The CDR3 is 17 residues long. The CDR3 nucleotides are TGTGCCAGCAGCCCCGGCCGGGACAGGGGGCCCACTTATGGCTACACCTTC. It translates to CASSPGRDRGPTYGYTF.

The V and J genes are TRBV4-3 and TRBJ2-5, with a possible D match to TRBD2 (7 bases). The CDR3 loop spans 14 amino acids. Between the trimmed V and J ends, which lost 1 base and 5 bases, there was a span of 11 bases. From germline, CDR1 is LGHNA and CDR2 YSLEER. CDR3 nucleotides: TGCGCCAGCAGCCAAGTCGAGGGGGGGGAGACCCAGTACTTC. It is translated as CASSQVEGGETQYF.

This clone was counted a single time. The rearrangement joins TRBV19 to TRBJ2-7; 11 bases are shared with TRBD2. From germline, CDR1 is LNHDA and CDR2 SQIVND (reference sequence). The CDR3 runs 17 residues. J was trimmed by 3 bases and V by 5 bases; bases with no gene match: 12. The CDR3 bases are TGTGCCAGTAGTCAAAGACTAGCGGGGTTTATCCACTACGAGCAGTACTTC. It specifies CASSQRLAGFIHYEQYF. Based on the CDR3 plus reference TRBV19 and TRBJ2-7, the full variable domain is DGGITQSPKYLFRKEGQNVTLSCEQNLNHDAMYWYRQDPGQGLRLIYYSQIVNDFQKGDIAEGYSVSREKKESFPLTVTSAQKNPTAFYLCASSQRLAGFIHYEQYFGPGTRLTVT.

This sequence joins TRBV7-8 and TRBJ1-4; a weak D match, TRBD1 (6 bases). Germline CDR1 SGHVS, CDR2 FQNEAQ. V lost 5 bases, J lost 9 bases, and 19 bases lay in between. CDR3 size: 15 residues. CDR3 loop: CASSQNRDTQQKLFF. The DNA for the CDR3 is TGTGCCAGCAGCCAAAACCGGGACACCCAACAAAAACTGTTTTTT.

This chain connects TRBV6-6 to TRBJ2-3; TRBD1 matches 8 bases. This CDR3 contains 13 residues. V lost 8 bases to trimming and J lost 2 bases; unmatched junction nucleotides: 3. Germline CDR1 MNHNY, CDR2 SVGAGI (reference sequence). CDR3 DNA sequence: TGTGCCAGCGGACAGGGATTCACAGATACGCAGTATTTT. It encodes CASGQGFTDTQYF.

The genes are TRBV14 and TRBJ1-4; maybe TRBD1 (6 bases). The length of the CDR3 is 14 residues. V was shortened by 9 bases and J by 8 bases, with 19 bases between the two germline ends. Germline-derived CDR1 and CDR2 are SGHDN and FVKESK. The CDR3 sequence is CARLARGAGEKLFF. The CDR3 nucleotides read TGTGCCAGATTGGCCCGGGGGGCGGGAGAAAAACTGTTTTTT.

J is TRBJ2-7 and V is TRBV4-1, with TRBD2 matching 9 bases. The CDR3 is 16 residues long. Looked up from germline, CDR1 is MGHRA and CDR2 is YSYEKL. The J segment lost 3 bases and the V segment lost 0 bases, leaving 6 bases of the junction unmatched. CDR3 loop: CASSQEASGAIYEQYF. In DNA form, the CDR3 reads TGCGCCAGCAGCCAAGAGGCTAGCGGGGCTATCTACGAGCAGTACTTC.

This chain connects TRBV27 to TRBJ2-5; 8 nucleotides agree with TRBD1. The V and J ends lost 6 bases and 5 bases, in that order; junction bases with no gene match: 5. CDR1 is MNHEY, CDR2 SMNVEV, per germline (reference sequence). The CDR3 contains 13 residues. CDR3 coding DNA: TGTGCCAGCAGACCGGGACAGGTGGAGACCCAGTACTTC. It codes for CASRPGQVETQYF.

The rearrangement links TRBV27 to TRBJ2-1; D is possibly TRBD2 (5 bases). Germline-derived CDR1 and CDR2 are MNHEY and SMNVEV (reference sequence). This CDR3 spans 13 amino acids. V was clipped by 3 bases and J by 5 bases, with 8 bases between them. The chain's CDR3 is CASSFSGNNEQFF. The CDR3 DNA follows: TGTGCCAGCAGTTTCTCGGGGAACAATGAGCAGTTCTTC.

The CDR3 protein is CASSLKTGGDMNTEAFF. The CDR3 nucleotides read TGTGCCAGCAGCCTAAAGACAGGGGGTGATATGAACACTGAAGCTTTCTTT. This rearrangement joins TRBV5-6 to TRBJ1-1; 9 bases are shared with TRBD1. Germline CDR1 reads SGHDT; CDR2 reads YYEEEE. V lost 4 bases to trimming and J lost 0 bases; unmatched junction nucleotides: 10. This CDR3 has 17 amino acids.

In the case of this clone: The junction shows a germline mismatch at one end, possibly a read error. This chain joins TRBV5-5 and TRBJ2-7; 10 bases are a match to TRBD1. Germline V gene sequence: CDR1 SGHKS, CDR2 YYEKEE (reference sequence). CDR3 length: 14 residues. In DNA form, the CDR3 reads TGTACCAGCAGCTTGGGACAGGGGATCCACGAGCAGTACTTC. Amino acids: CTSSLGQGIHEQYF.

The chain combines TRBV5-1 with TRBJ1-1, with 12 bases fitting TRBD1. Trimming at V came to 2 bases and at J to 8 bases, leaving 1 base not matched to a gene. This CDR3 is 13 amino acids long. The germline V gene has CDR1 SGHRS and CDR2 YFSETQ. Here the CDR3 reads CASSFGTGGEAFF. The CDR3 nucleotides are TGCGCCAGCAGCTTCGGGACAGGGGGCGAAGCTTTCTTT.

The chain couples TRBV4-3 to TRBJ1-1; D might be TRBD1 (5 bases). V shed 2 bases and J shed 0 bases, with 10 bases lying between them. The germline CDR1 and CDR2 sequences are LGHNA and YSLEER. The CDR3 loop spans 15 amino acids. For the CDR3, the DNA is TGCGCCAGCAGCCAATCGGGACTCATGAACACTGAAGCTTTCTTT. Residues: CASSQSGLMNTEAFF.